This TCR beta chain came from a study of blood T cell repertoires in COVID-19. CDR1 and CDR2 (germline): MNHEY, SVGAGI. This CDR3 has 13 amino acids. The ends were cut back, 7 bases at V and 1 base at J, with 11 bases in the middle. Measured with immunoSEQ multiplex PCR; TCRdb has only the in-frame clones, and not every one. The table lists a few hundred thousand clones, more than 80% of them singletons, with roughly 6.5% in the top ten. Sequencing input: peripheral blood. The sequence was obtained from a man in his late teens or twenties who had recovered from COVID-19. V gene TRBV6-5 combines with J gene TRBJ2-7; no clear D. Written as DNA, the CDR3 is TGTGCCAGCACCCCTAGGAGATCCTACGAGCAGTACTTC. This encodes CASTPRRSYEQYF.